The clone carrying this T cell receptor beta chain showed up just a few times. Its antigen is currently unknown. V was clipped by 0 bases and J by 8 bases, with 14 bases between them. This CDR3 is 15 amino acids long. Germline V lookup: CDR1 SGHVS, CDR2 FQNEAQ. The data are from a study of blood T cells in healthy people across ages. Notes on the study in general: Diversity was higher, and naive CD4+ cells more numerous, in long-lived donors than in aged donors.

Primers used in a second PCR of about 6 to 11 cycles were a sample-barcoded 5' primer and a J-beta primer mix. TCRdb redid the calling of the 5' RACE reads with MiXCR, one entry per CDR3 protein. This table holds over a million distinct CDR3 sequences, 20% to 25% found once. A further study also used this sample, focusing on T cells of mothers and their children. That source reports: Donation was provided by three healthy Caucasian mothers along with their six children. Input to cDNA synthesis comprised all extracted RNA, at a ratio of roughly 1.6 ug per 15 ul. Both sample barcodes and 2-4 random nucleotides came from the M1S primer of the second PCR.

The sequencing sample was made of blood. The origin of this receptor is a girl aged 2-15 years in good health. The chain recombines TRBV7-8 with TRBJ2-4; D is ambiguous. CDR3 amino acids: CASSLALPSSDIQYF. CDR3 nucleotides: TGTGCCAGCAGCTTAGCCCTCCCCAGTAGTGACATTCAGTACTTC.